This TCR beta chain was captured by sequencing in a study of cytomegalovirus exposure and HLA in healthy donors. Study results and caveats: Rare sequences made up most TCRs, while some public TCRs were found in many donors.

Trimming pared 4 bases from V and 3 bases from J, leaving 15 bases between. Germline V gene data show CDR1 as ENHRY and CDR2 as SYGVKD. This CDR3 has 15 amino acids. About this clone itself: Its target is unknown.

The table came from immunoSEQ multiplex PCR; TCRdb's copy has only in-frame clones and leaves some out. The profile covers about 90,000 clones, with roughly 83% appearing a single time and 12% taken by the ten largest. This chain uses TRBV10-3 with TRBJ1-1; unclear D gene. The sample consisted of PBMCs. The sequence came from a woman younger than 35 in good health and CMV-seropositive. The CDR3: CAISARGRDDTEAFF. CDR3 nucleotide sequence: TGTGCCATCAGTGCCCGGGGTCGGGATGACACTGAAGCTTTCTTT.